The next 7 T cell receptor beta chains were all read from a single sample in a study of blood T cell repertoires in COVID-19. The method was immunoSEQ multiplex PCR; TCRdb's version includes in-frame clones alone and lacks a portion of them. The sample shows some 130,000 clones, roughly nine tenths of them seen only once. Sequencing was done on a sample of peripheral blood. All receptors derive from a man in his fifties with active COVID-19.

The rearrangement joins TRBV2 to TRBJ1-3; D unclear. With 3 bases removed from V and 1 base from J, the gap between germline ends came to 10 bases. The germline V gene encodes CDR1 SNHLY and CDR2 FYNNEI. The CDR3 is 15 residues long. DNA for the CDR3: TGTGCCAGCAGTGACAGGTTGGCTTCTGGAAACACCATATATTTT. Translation: CASSDRLASGNTIYF.

V usage is TRBV5-1 and J usage is TRBJ2-1; 8 nucleotides agree with TRBD2. V lost 0 bases to trimming and J lost 6 bases; unmatched junction nucleotides: 11. This CDR3 spans 17 amino acids. Germline CDR1 is SGHRS and CDR2 is YFSETQ. The CDR3 sequence is CASSLARGLAATNEQFF. In DNA, the CDR3 is TGCGCCAGCAGCTTGGCCCGTGGACTAGCAGCTACCAATGAGCAGTTCTTC.

V and J are TRBV6-5 and TRBJ1-2; D call uncertain. This CDR3 is built from 13 residues. The germline CDR1 and CDR2 sequences are MNHEY and SVGAGI. The germline V and J ends were trimmed by 10 bases and 6 bases, with 18 bases remaining between them. The DNA for the CDR3 is TGTGCCACCACTACTAGGGTGACCAATGGCTACACCTTC. Residues: CATTTRVTNGYTF.

This clone showed up just a few times. The CDR3 DNA is TGTGCCAGCGCCGACCCCCTCGGGAACTATGGCTACACCTTC. This gives the protein CASADPLGNYGYTF. The chain carries TRBV2 and TRBJ1-2; D not resolved. Trimming took off 8 bases at V and 2 bases at J, with 15 bases between the two ends. The CDR3 loop spans 14 amino acids. Germline CDR1 SNHLY, CDR2 FYNNEI. Variable domain in full (rest from reference TRBV2 and TRBJ1-2): EPEVTQTPSHQVTQMGQEVILRCVPISNHLYFYWYRQILGQKVEFLVSFYNNEISEKSEIFDDQFSVERPDGSNFTLKIRSTKLEDSAMYFCASADPLGNYGYTFGSGTRLTVV.

The J gene is TRBJ2-7, the V gene TRBV4-2; 10 bases are shared with TRBD2. Germline V lookup: CDR1 LGHNA, CDR2 YNFKEQ. After removal of 0 bases from V and 5 bases from J, the junction contained 13 bases not matched to a gene. CDR3 length equals 18 residues. CDR3 loop: CASSQDSPGLAGENEQYF. The CDR3 bases are TGTGCCAGCAGCCAAGACTCCCCAGGGCTAGCGGGGGAAAACGAGCAGTACTTC.

The V call is TRBV5-1, the J call TRBJ2-3; 8 nucleotides agree with TRBD1. V was clipped by 0 bases and J by 3 bases; unmatched bases: 6. This CDR3 has 16 amino acids. Germline CDR1 and CDR2: SGHRS and YFSETQ. The CDR3 here is CASSLGDRPETDTQYF. As DNA, the CDR3 is TGCGCCAGCAGCTTGGGGGACAGGCCTGAAACAGATACGCAGTATTTT.

The chain is built from TRBV19 and TRBJ2-2, with 10 positions matching TRBD1. The V gene's germline CDR1 is LNHDA and CDR2 SQIVND (reference sequence). There are 17 residues in the CDR3. With 5 bases clipped from V and 3 bases from J, the junction kept 9 bases outside the gene matches. The CDR3 is CASSLNSGTGDTGELFF. DNA of the CDR3: TGTGCCAGTAGTCTAAACTCCGGGACAGGGGACACCGGGGAGCTGTTTTTT.